This is a list of T cell receptor beta chains from one sample in a study of vaccination effects on CD4 cells after COVID-19. TCRdb keeps only in-frame clones here, not all; method: immunoSEQ multiplex PCR. The sample holds roughly 71,000 clones; about 81% are singletons and the top ten take 1.2%. What these receptors recognize is not known. This material consisted of CD4+ T cells from PBMCs cultured with HCoV-229E spike peptides, taken after COVID-19 vaccination. These receptors all come from a human donor who received a COVID-19 vaccine. Each CDR3 is given with its conserved first and last residue. The D gene is left open where the match is weak. Part of the rows lack a size; the others show once, few, many or a class for expanded clones.

.	.	TRBJ2-1	TRBV6-5	TGTGCCAGCAGTATCACGACGGCTTCCTACAATGAGCAGTTCTTC	CASSITTASYNEQFF
.	.	TRBJ2-1	TRBV19	TGTGCCAGTAGTGCCGGACGGACCTCCTACAATGAGCAGTTCTTC	CASSAGRTSYNEQFF
.	.	TRBJ2-6	TRBV3-1/TRBV3-2	TGTGCCAGCAGCCCCCAAGGCAGTACGCTTCTCAGCTCTGGGGCCAACGTCCTGACTTTC	CASSPQGSTLLSSGANVLTF
.	.	TRBJ1-1	TRBV7-8	TGTGCCAGCAGCTTACGGGGGCCGGGGAACACTGAAGCTTTCTTT	CASSLRGPGNTEAFF
TRBD1	.	TRBJ2-1	TRBV6-5	TGTGCCAGCAGCCCGGGGACAGTCTACAATGAGCAGTTCTTC	CASSPGTVYNEQFF
TRBD1	.	TRBJ1-1	TRBV5-6	TGTGCCAGCAGCACAGGGGCACGAGCTTTCTTT	CASSTGARAFF
.	.	TRBJ2-3	TRBV5-4	TGTGCCAGCAGCTTGGAAGGGTTCGGAGATACGCAGTATTTT	CASSLEGFGDTQYF
.	.	TRBJ2-5	TRBV4-1	TGCGCCAGCAGCCAATTGAATTTGGGATTCCAAGAGACCCAGTACTTC	CASSQLNLGFQETQYF
.	.	TRBJ1-6	TRBV6-1	TGTGCCAGCAGTGAATCGGGGCCTCCGACACCCCTCCACTTT	CASSESGPPTPLHF
TRBD1	.	TRBJ2-4	TRBV15	TGTGCCACCAGCCATGGAATGACAGGGGGCGCGGGAGCCAAAAACATTCAGTACTTC	CATSHGMTGGAGAKNIQYF
.	few	TRBJ1-1	TRBV18	TGTGCCAGCTCGCCCGACGCATATCCAGCGAACACTGAAGCTTTCTTT	CASSPDAYPANTEAFF
TRBD1	.	TRBJ2-2	TRBV7-3	TGTGCCAGCAGCTTAGAGGGGGCAAACGGGGAGCTGTTTTTT	CASSLEGANGELFF
.	.	TRBJ2-5	TRBV7-2	TGTGCCAGCAGCAAACTTCAAGAGACCCAGTACTTC	CASSKLQETQYF
TRBD1	.	TRBJ1-1	TRBV27	TGTGCCAGCAGTTCACGATCCGGGACAGGGACGAACACTGAAGCTTTCTTT	CASSSRSGTGTNTEAFF
.	.	TRBJ1-3	TRBV6-6	TGTGCCAGCAGTTCTCATAACTCTGGAAACACCATATATTTT	CASSSHNSGNTIYF
.	.	TRBJ1-6	TRBV7-2	TGTGCCAGCAGCCCGCCGTTCACGGGGTCGCGGGATTCACCCCTCCACTTT	CASSPPFTGSRDSPLHF
.	once	TRBJ2-1	TRBV9	TGTGCCAGCAGCGTAGTAGCGGCCTATTTCAATGAGCAGTTCTTC	CASSVVAAYFNEQFF
.	.	TRBJ2-6	TRBV19	TGTGCCAGTAGTATAGCTCGCTCTGGGGCCAACGTCCTGACTTTC	CASSIARSGANVLTF
.	.	TRBJ1-4	TRBV19	TGTGCCAGTAGTATTCAGGGCCTCCGGGGCACTAATGAAAAACTGTTTTTT	CASSIQGLRGTNEKLFF